Sequencing of this T cell receptor beta chain was carried out in a study of CD8 T cells in Susac syndrome. Reverse transcription of about 0.5 to 1 ug RNA was carried out with random hexamers. TCRdb redid the calling of the immunoSEQ multiplex PCR reads with MiXCR, one entry per CDR3 protein. In the table there are roughly 300,000 distinct CDR3 sequences, approximately 85% of which are singletons. V was pared by 10 bases and J by 0 bases, with 14 bases between. In germline, CDR1 is MNHEY, CDR2 SVGAGI. The CDR3 runs to 14 residues. The sample taken for sequencing was CD8+ T cells from PBMCs. The receptor was isolated from a human donor with multiple sclerosis. V usage is TRBV6-5 and J usage is TRBJ2-3; D unclear. Here the CDR3 DNA reads TGTGCCACAGCAAGCGTTACTAGCACAGATACGCAGTATTTT. As protein: CATASVTSTDTQYF.